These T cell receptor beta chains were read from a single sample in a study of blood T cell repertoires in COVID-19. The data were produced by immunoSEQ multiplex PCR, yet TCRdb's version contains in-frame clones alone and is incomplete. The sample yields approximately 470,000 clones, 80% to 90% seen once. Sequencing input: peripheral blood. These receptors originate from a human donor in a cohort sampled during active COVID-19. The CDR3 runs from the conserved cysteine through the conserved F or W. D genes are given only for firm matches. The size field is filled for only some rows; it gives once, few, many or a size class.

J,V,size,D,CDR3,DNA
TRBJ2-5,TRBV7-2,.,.,CASSSGGDRVETQYF,TGTGCCAGCAGCTCGGGGGGGGACAGGGTGGAGACCCAGTACTTC
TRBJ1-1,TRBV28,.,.,CASSVPRNTEAFF,TGTGCCAGCAGCGTGCCGCGGAACACTGAAGCTTTCTTT
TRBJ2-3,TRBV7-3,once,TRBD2,CASSRLAGGPNTQYF,TGTGCCAGCAGCCGACTAGCGGGAGGGCCGAATACGCAGTATTTT
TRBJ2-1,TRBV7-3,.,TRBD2,CASSLMGLGLDEQFF,TGTGCCAGCAGCCTTATGGGACTAGGTTTGGATGAGCAGTTCTTC
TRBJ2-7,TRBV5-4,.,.,CASSSGSAPRDEQYF,TGTGCCAGCAGCTCGGGGTCAGCCCCCCGGGACGAGCAGTACTTC
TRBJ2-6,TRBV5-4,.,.,CASSPPVGANVLTF,TGTGCCAGCAGCCCTCCCGTTGGGGCCAACGTCCTGACTTTC
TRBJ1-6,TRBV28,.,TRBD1,CASRGRGNSPLHF,TGTGCCAGCAGGGGCAGGGGGAATTCACCCCTCCACTTT
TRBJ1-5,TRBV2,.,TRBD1,CASSSNLQGNQPQHF,TGTGCCAGCAGCTCCAACCTACAGGGGAATCAGCCCCAGCATTTT
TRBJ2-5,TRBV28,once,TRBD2,CASREGYTFETQYF,TGTGCCAGTAGGGAGGGCTATACTTTCGAGACCCAGTACTTC
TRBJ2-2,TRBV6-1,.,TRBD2,CASSATSGRITGELFF,TGTGCCAGCAGTGCGACTAGCGGGAGGATCACCGGGGAGCTGTTTTTT
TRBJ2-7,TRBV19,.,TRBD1,CASSIRDRGYEQYF,TGTGCCAGTAGTATCCGGGACAGGGGTTACGAGCAGTACTTC
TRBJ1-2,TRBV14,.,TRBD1,CASSPWTGEGYTF,TGTGCCAGCAGCCCCTGGACAGGGGAGGGCTACACCTTC
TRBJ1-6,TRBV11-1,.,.,CASSLKNRDSPLHF,TGTGCCAGCAGCTTAAAAAACAGGGATTCACCCCTCCACTTT
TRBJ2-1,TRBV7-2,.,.,CASSQGSSRPENEQFF,TGTGCCAGCAGCCAAGGCTCGTCTAGGCCGGAGAATGAGCAGTTCTTC
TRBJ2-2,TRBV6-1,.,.,CASSEQGTGELFF,TGTGCCAGCAGTGAACAGGGGACCGGGGAGCTGTTTTTT
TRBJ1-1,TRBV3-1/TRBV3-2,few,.,CASSRPGHMNTEAFF,TGTGCCAGCAGCCGACCGGGACACATGAACACTGAAGCTTTCTTT
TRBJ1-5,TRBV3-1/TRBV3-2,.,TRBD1,CASSLSTGVSNQPQHF,TGTGCCAGCAGCCTCTCGACAGGGGTGAGCAATCAGCCCCAGCATTTT
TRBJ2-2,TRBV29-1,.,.,CSVKGDGELFF,TGCAGCGTCAAGGGGGACGGGGAGCTGTTTTTT
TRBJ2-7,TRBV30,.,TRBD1,CAWSVGTGRYEQYF,TGTGCCTGGAGTGTCGGGACAGGGAGGTACGAGCAGTACTTC
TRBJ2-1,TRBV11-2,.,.,CASSFTRSGHNEQFF,TGTGCCAGCAGCTTTACTAGGAGTGGGCACAATGAGCAGTTCTTC
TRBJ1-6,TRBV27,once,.,CASSFNRNSPLHF,TGTGCCAGCAGTTTTAACAGGAATTCACCCCTCCACTTT
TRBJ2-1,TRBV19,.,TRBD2,CASTPEPGLVSYNEQFF,TGTGCCAGTACCCCCGAACCGGGACTAGTATCCTACAATGAGCAGTTCTTC
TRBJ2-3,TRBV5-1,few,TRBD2,CASSLEVAGSTDTQYF,TGCGCCAGCAGCTTGGAGGTAGCGGGAAGCACAGATACGCAGTATTTT
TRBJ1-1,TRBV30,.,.,CAWVRWGETEAFF,TGTGCCTGGGTCCGGTGGGGGGAAACTGAAGCTTTCTTT
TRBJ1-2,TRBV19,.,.,CASSITRQRGGYTF,TGTGCCAGTAGTATTACACGACAGCGAGGCGGCTACACCTTC
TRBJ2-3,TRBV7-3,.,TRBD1,CASSSRTGGKLDTQYF,TGTGCCAGCAGCTCGAGGACAGGGGGAAAATTGGATACGCAGTATTTT
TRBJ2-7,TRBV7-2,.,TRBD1,CASSLGTGGVNYEQYF,TGTGCCAGCAGCCTCGGGACAGGGGGGGTGAACTACGAGCAGTACTTC
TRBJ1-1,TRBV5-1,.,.,CASSLEGRENTEAFF,TGCGCCAGCAGCTTGGAGGGCAGGGAGAACACTGAAGCTTTCTTT
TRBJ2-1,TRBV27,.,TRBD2,CASSGLADYNEQFF,TGTGCCAGCAGTGGCCTAGCGGACTACAATGAGCAGTTCTTC
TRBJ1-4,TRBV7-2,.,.,CASSLDSGWGEKLFF,TGTGCCAGCAGCTTGGACAGCGGATGGGGCGAAAAACTGTTTTTT
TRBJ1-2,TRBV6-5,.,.,CASGQAGKGGYTF,TGTGCCAGCGGCCAGGCGGGGAAAGGTGGCTACACCTTC
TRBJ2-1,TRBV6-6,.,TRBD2,CASGPTSGRSSEQFF,TGTGCCAGCGGGCCCACTAGCGGGAGATCAAGTGAGCAGTTCTTC
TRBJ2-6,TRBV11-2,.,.,CASSLAQYSGANVLTF,TGTGCCAGCAGCTTAGCACAGTACTCTGGGGCCAACGTCCTGACTTTC
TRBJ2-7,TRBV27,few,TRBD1,CASRGDRGLWDTYEQYF,TGTGCCAGCCGGGGGGACAGGGGCCTTTGGGATACCTACGAGCAGTACTTC
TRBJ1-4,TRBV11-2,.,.,CASSLQGIPNEKLFF,TGTGCCAGCAGCTTGCAGGGAATACCTAATGAAAAACTGTTTTTT
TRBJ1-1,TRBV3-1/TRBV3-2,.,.,CASSQDRTGREAFF,TGTGCCAGCAGCCAAGACAGAACAGGGCGGGAAGCTTTCTTT
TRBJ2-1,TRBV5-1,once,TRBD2,CASSSHPGREIGRDEQFF,TGCGCCAGCAGCTCGCACCCCGGCCGGGAGATTGGGAGGGATGAGCAGTTCTTC